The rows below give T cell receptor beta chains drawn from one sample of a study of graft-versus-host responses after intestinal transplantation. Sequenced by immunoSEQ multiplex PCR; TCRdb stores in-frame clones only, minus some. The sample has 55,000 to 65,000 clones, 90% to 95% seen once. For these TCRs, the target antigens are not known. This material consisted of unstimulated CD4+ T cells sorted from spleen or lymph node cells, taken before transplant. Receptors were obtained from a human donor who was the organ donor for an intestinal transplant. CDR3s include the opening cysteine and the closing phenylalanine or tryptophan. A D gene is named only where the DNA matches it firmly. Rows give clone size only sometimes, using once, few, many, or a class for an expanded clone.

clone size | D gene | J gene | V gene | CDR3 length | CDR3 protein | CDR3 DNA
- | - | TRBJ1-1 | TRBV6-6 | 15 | CASSSQGWMNTEAFF | TGTGCCAGCAGTTCCCAGGGCTGGATGAACACTGAAGCTTTCTTT
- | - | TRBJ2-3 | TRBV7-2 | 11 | CASSRLDTQYF | TGTGCCAGCAGCCGTCTGGATACGCAGTATTTT
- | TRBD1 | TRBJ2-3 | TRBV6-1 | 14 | CASSEALGTGTQYF | TGTGCCAGCAGTGAAGCGCTGGGGACAGGTACGCAGTATTTT
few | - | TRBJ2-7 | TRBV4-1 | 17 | CASSQQLLRQHPNEQYF | TGCGCCAGCAGCCAACAACTCCTTCGACAGCACCCAAACGAGCAGTACTTC
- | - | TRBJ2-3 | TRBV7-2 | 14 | CASSLTLTTDTQYF | TGTGCCAGCAGCTTAACACTGACCACAGATACGCAGTATTTT
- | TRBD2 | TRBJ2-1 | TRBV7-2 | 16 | CASSLEASGGYNEQFF | TGTGCCAGCAGCTTAGAGGCTAGCGGGGGCTACAATGAGCAGTTCTTC
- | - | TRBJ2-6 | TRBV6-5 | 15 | CASRLGSSGANVLTF | TGTGCCAGCAGGCTCGGGAGCTCCGGGGCCAACGTCCTGACTTTC
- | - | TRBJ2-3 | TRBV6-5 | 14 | CASRQALATDTQYF | TGTGCCAGCAGGCAAGCGCTAGCGACAGATACGCAGTATTTT
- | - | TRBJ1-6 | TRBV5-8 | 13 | CASSFQEWSPLHF | TGTGCCAGCAGCTTTCAGGAATGGTCACCCCTCCACTTT
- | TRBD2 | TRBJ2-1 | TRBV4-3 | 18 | CASSQDLGGASSYNEQFF | TGCGCCAGCAGCCAAGATCTCGGGGGGGCCAGCTCCTACAATGAGCAGTTCTTC
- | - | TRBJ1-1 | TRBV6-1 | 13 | CASSRGGDTEAFF | TGTGCCAGCAGTCGTGGAGGGGACACTGAAGCTTTCTTT
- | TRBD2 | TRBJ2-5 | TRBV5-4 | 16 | CASSRASRGAQETQYF | TGTGCCAGCAGCAGAGCGTCGCGGGGGGCCCAAGAGACCCAGTACTTC
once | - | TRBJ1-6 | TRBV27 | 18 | CASSFGQGHPMGGSPLHF | TGTGCCAGCAGTTTCGGGCAGGGTCATCCCATGGGTGGTTCACCCCTCCACTTT
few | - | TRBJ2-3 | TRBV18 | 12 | CASSREGDTQYF | TGTGCCAGCTCACGGGAAGGAGATACGCAGTATTTT
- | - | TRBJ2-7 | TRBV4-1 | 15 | CASRSSPGLATEQYF | TGCGCCAGCAGATCCTCACCGGGTCTAGCAACCGAGCAGTACTTC
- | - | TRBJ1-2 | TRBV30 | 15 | CAWSVLGRTAYGYTF | TGTGCCTGGAGTGTACTTGGCCGAACCGCCTATGGCTACACCTTC
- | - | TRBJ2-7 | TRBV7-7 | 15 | CANRGGHPSKWEQYF | TGTGCTAACCGTGGGGGTCACCCGTCCAAGTGGGAGCAGTACTTC
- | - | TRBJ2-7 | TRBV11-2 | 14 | CASSLFYSSYEQYF | TGTGCCAGCAGCTTATTTTACTCCTCCTACGAGCAGTACTTC
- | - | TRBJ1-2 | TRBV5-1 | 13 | CASSREGGVGYTF | TGCGCCAGCAGCCGGGAGGGGGGCGTCGGCTACACCTTC
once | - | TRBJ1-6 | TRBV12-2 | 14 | CASRSSMPNSPLHF | TGTGCAAGTCGCTCAAGTATGCCCAATTCACCCCTCCACTTT
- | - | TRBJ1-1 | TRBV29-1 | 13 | CSVVGGLGTEAFF | TGCAGCGTTGTAGGCGGCTTGGGCACTGAAGCTTTCTTT
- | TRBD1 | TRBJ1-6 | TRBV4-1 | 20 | CASSQIRSGTGGSYNSPLHF | TGCGCCAGCAGCCAAATCAGGAGCGGGACAGGGGGCTCCTATAATTCACCCCTCCACTTT
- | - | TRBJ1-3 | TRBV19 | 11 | CATRSGNTIYF | TGTGCCACCAGATCCGGAAACACCATATATTTT
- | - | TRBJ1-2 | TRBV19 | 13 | CASSIAGPYGYTF | TGTGCCAGTAGTATTGCAGGGCCCTATGGCTACACCTTC
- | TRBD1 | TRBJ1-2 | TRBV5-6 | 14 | CASSRPGTGNGYTF | TGTGCCAGCAGCCGACCCGGGACAGGGAATGGCTACACCTTC
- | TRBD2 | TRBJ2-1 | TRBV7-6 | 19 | CASSRPLAGGPVAYNEQFF | TGTGCCAGCAGCCGTCCCCTAGCGGGGGGGCCGGTAGCCTACAATGAGCAGTTCTTC
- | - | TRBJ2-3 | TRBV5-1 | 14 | CASSSRLGTDTQYF | TGCGCCAGCAGCTCTCGATTGGGCACAGATACGCAGTATTTT
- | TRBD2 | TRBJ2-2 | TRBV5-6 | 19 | CASSPQAGAAGWFTGELFF | TGTGCCAGCAGCCCCCAAGCGGGGGCAGCGGGGTGGTTCACCGGGGAGCTGTTTTTT
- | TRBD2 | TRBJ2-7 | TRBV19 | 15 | CASSGTSGFSYEQYF | TGTGCCAGTAGTGGTACTAGCGGGTTTTCCTACGAGCAGTACTTC
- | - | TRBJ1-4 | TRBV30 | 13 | CAWTGWGNEKLFF | TGTGCCTGGACAGGGTGGGGTAATGAAAAACTGTTTTTT
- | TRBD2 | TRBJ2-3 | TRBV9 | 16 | CASSVLSGGATDTQYF | TGTGCCAGCAGCGTACTAAGCGGGGGGGCCACAGATACGCAGTATTTT
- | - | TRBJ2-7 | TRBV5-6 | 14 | CASSLGLSSYEQYF | TGTGCCAGCAGCTTGGGACTAAGCTCCTACGAGCAGTACTTC
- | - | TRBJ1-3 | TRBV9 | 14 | CASSGLTAGNTIYF | TGTGCCAGCAGCGGGTTGACGGCTGGAAACACCATATATTTT
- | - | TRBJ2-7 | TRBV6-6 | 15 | CASSLAELRGYEQYF | TGTGCCAGCAGTTTGGCAGAACTGAGGGGGTACGAGCAGTACTTC
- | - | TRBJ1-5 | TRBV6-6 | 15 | CASSYTKSRNQPQHF | TGTGCCAGCAGCTACACAAAATCTCGCAATCAGCCCCAGCATTTT
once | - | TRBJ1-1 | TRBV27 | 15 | CASSLLVTVNTEAFF | TGTGCCAGCAGTTTACTGGTGACGGTGAACACTGAAGCTTTCTTT
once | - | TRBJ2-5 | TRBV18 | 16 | CASSPAWKKRGETQYF | TGTGCCAGCTCACCTGCATGGAAAAAAAGGGGAGAGACCCAGTACTTC
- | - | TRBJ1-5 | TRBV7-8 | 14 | CASSLASVGESQHF | TGTGCCAGCAGCTTAGCTTCAGTGGGTGAGTCCCAGCATTTT
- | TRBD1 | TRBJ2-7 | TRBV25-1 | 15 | CASSEPGQGTYEQYF | TGTGCCAGCAGTGAACCGGGACAGGGGACCTACGAGCAGTACTTC
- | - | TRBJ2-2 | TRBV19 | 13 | CASSILGAGELFF | TGTGCCAGTAGTATATTGGGGGCCGGGGAGCTGTTTTTT
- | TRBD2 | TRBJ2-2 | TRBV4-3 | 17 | CASSHGLAGANTGELFF | TGCGCCAGCAGCCATGGACTAGCGGGGGCGAACACCGGGGAGCTGTTTTTT
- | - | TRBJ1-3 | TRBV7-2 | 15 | CASSLAWGYGNTIYF | TGTGCCAGCAGCTTAGCATGGGGTTACGGAAACACCATATATTTT
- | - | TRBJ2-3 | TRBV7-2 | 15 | CASRHQDRLTDTQYF | TGTGCCAGCAGACACCAGGACAGACTAACAGATACGCAGTATTTT
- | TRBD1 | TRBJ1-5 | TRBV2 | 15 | CASSRYGTVGQPQHF | TGTGCCAGCAGCCGCTATGGGACAGTGGGCCAGCCCCAGCATTTT
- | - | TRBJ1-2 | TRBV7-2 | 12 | CASSSGTYGYTF | TGTGCCAGCAGCTCCGGGACGTATGGCTACACCTTC
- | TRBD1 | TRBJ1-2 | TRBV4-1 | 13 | CASSQNRGYGYTF | TGCGCCAGCAGCCAAAACAGGGGTTATGGCTACACCTTC
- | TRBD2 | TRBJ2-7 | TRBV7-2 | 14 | CASSWTSGSYEQYF | TGTGCCAGCAGCTGGACTAGCGGCTCCTACGAGCAGTACTTC
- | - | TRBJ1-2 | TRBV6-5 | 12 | CASRENGYGYTF | TGTGCCAGCAGAGAAAATGGGTATGGCTACACCTTC
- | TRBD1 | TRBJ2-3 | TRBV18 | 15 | CASSPDRGPGDTQYF | TGTGCCAGCTCACCCGACAGGGGGCCGGGAGATACGCAGTATTTT
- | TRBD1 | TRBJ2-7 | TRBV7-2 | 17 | CASSLSTGGSFSYEQYF | TGTGCCAGCAGCTTATCGACAGGGGGGTCCTTTTCCTACGAGCAGTACTTC
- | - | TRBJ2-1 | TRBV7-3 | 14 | CASSLGLAPNEQFF | TGTGCCAGCAGCTTAGGCTTAGCCCCCAATGAGCAGTTCTTC
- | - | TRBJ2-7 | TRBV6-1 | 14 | CASSGQNPLYEQYF | TGTGCCAGCAGCGGACAAAATCCACTTTACGAGCAGTACTTC
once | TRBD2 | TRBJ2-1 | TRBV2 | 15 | CASSEGLAGVDEQFF | TGTGCCAGCAGTGAGGGACTAGCGGGGGTCGATGAGCAGTTCTTC